This record looks at one TCR beta chain sequence and its context. Which antigen it targets is not known. One base away there is no much larger clone; base qualities are not given. Using the deep immunoSEQ assay, TCR CDR3 regions were amplified from genomic DNA by multiplex PCR. Genomic DNA extracted from each cell subset was distributed evenly over all wells of several immunoSEQ 96-well plates, and each plate served as one replicate. Each replicate PCR for sorted subsets received around 200 ng genomic DNA, equal to 30,000 or so T cell genomes. Purified libraries were quantified with a Qubit 3.0 fluorometer, sized on a Bioanalyzer 2100, and re-quantified with the KAPA Library Quantification kit. Each immunoSEQ 96-well plate was sequenced on its own single-read 150-cycle Illumina NextSeq 550 flow cell. In the paper's pipeline: Because only junctional sequences without quality scores were contained in the immunoSEQ output, filtering matching that applied to full-length reads could not be performed. Sequences were annotated with PyIR, a Python wrapper for IgBLAST v1.9, and V/J genes and CDR3 were assigned using IMGT germline references. Any read was removed if the V/J assignment was weak (E-value above 1e-6), the CDR3 was missing, or the read contained stop codons, out-of-frame junctions, or ambiguous translated residues. A V3J clonotype was defined by an identical inferred V gene, J gene, and CDR3 amino acid sequence. Percentage overlap between repertoires was calculated by dividing the number of shared unique clonotypes by the size of the smaller repertoire. Three approaches were used to assess repertoire richness: RTK rarefaction, the Chao1 estimator, and Recon v2.1 estimates of unobserved clonotypes. Generation probabilities for all TCRbeta clonotypes obtained by the gDNA method from a handful of donors were computed using OLGA. The immuneACCESS repertoire file appears here via TCRdb, limited to in-frame rearrangements. These files lack a portion of the clones; in checked studies, under half of the deficit traces to unresolved V genes, and the cause of the others is not known. The V and J calls and clone size were taken over from that table, and D and trimming were inferred from the DNA. The sample table lists approximately 2.3 million clones, roughly 93% of them with a count of one. 0.35% to 0.45% of the sample comes from the top ten.

The sample belongs to a study of shared clonotypes between healthy human individuals (dated by TCRdb to the early 2020s). Regarding the complete study: The cohort comprised a couple of women and three men aged 18 to 49 years. For each donor, CD4 naive and CD4 memory were each given three plates, CD8 naive was given two plates, and CD8 memory was given one plate. The study deeply sequenced blood TCR repertoires of five healthy adults to estimate repertoire size and the extent of clonotype sharing between individuals. To increase sequencing depth and limit assay-specific biases, different laboratories used diverse techniques to prepare libraries and sequence TCR repertoires. Each donor's leukapheresis produced roughly between roughly 0.85 and 9.5 billion PBMCs. General conclusions and limits of the study: Even with the large sequencing depth, rarefaction of the sorted-subset datasets indicated that sequencing was incomplete. Compared with non-shared clonotypes, clonotypes shared by all four sorted-subset donors had higher generation probabilities. Larger estimated clonotype richness was generally found for naive subsets than for memory subsets. Based on pairwise subsampling, the degree of clonotype sharing among donors was expected to be affected by sequencing depth. About 4.5% of naive CD4, 3% to 3.5% of naive CD8, 2% to 2.5% of memory CD4, and more than 0.35% of memory CD8 clonotypes were shared across a few donors. Because the study included only a small number of donors, the genetic and exposure-history diversity represented was limited. Only blood was sampled, and tissue TCR repertoires likely differ from those in blood.

Donors were healthy HIV-negative adults with no recently reported acute infections or vaccinations. Every donor was a Caucasian adult residing in Nashville, Tennessee, USA. CD4+ T cells were enriched by magnetic negative selection, after which naive cells were positively selected on CD45RA and the negative fraction was taken as the memory subset. Blood was collected by leukapheresis, and PBMCs were isolated by Ficoll-Histopaque density gradient centrifugation and then cryopreserved in liquid nitrogen vapor phase. Analytical flow cytometry was used to check the purity and quantity of each magnetically sorted T cell population. From each sorted fraction, genomic DNA was isolated and quantified by UV absorbance on a Nanodrop 2000c. Reading from cysteine to phenylalanine, the CDR3 counts 16 amino acids. The kept DNA is CDR3 alone, 48 bases in frame from the first base. Reading the germline V gene (reference sequence) gives CDR1 SEHNR and CDR2 FQNEAQ. V and J are truncated by 1 base and 2 bases respectively, leaving an intervening sequence of 13 bases.

The sample comprised naive CD4+ T cells from PBMCs. In light of the paper, this sample's cell subset or site label describes: CD45RA+ positively selected. This clonotype was sampled from a man aged 18 to 29 in good health. Some clones in this sample may be carry-over from other donors' samples. The chain was built from TRBV7-9 and TRBJ2-3; the D region possibly corresponds to TRBD1 (6 bases align). The CDR3 region: CASSLDGTLNTDTQYF. The sequence in DNA is TGTGCCAGCAGCTTAGATGGGACACTCAACACAGATACGCAGTATTTT. When the CDR3 is completed using the reference TRBV7-9 and TRBJ2-3 genes on either side, the full variable domain is DTGVSQNPRHKITKRGQNVTFRCDPISEHNRLYWYRQTLGQGPEFLTYFQNEAQLEKSRLLSDRFSAERPKGSFSTLEIQRTEQGDSAMYLCASSLDGTLNTDTQYFGPGTRLTVL.